This entry features one TCR beta chain sequence. A history of autoimmune disease or systemic immunosuppression excluded patients. This entry comes from a study of OX40 agonist ivuxolimab in advanced cancers. Study-wide context: Clinicians treated patients with ivuxolimab, an agonistic anti-OX40 (CD134) antibody. Aged about 20 to 85 with a mean of 60 years, they were around 83% male.

This CDR3 is 14 amino acids long. J was trimmed by 2 bases and V by 8 bases; bases with no gene match: 7. From germline, CDR1 is MRHNA and CDR2 SNTAGT. Sequenced by immunoSEQ multiplex PCR; TCRdb stores in-frame clones only, minus some. The table lists roughly 60,000 clones, about 90% of them singletons. The TCR originated in an adult with an advanced solid tumor such as melanoma, head and neck, liver or kidney cancer. Sequences were derived from CD4+ or CD8+ T cells sorted from blood, sampled in a trial of the OX40 agonist ivuxolimab. The chain joins TRBV6-4 to TRBJ2-3; 7 bases align to TRBD1. The CDR3, as DNA: TGTGCCAGCGGCCGGGACAGATACACAGATACGCAGTATTTT. It specifies CASGRDRYTDTQYF.